This TCR beta chain was captured in a study of T cell changes during pregnancy in multiple sclerosis. This CDR3 has 14 residues. Looked up from germline, CDR1 is MNHEY and CDR2 is SMNVEV (reference sequence). The ends lost 0 bases at V and 14 bases at J; junction bases unmatched: 7. Generated by immunoSEQ multiplex PCR, the TCRdb table keeps only in-frame clones and is missing some. Of roughly 18,000 clones listed, over 65% are singletons. This clone is labeled medium-sized. The clonotype comes from a female donor with multiple sclerosis, enrolled in a pregnancy study. This specimen consisted of CD8+ T cells from peripheral blood mononuclear cells, obtained after pregnancy. The rearrangement uses TRBV27 and TRBJ1-6; 7 bases are shared with TRBD1. The CDR3 region is CASSLSLGTGALHF. The CDR3 DNA reads as TGTGCCAGCAGTTTATCTTTGGGTACAGGGGCCCTCCACTTT.